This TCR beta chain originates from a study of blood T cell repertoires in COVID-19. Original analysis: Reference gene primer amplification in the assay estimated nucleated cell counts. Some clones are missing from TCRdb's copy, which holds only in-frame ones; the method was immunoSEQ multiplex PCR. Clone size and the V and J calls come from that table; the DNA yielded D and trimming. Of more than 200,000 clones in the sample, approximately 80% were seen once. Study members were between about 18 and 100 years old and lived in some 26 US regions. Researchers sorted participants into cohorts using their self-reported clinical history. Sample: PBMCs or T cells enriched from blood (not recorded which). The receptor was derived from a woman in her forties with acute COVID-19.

CDR3 protein: CASSLVAGGADTQYF. The CDR3 nucleotides read TGCGCCAGCAGCTTGGTGGCGGGGGGGGCAGATACGCAGTATTTT. The V call is TRBV5-1, the J call TRBJ2-3, with 9 bases lining up with TRBD2. This CDR3 has 15 residues. Per germline, CDR1 SGHRS and CDR2 YFSETQ. V shed 0 bases, J shed 4 bases, and the junction held 3 bases outside the gene matches.